The present entry profiles one T cell receptor beta chain with its context. What it recognizes is unknown. TCRdb keeps only in-frame clones here, not all; method: immunoSEQ multiplex PCR. The sample has around 150,000 clones; about 91% are singletons. The data belong to a study of T cell responses to AZD1222 COVID-19 vaccine. CDR3 length: 18 residues. Regarding the study as a whole: Once two AZD1222 doses were given, Spike-specific TCR breadth and depth went up. Seropositive at baseline were only five or six AZD1222 recipients. There were repertoire samples only from the period after the peak T cell response.

The receptor comes from an adult in good health. The chain links TRBV7-5 to TRBJ1-3; the table names TRBD1, a call not compared with the DNA. TRBV7-5 is deemed a pseudogene. The sample was peripheral blood, taken on day 0 of MenACWY control vaccination. CDR3 loop: CARSPPGQGNLLGNTIYF. DNA of the CDR3: TGTGCCAGAAGCCCCCCGGGACAGGGCAATTTACTTGGAAACACCATATATTTT.